The rows below give T cell receptor beta chains drawn from one sample of a study of shared clonotypes between healthy human individuals. This table comes from immunoSEQ multiplex PCR, and its TCRdb copy is limited to in-frame clones, with some not included. The sample includes approximately 1,500,000 clones, about 96% of them seen just once. Sequenced: naive CD4+ T cells sorted from blood. The receptors originated from a man younger than 40 in good health. The CDR3 runs from the conserved cysteine through the conserved F or W. The order of the fields is V gene, J gene, clone size, D gene, CDR3 protein. D genes are given only for firm matches. Only part of the rows carry a size: once, few, many, or a class if the clone is expanded.

v_call: TRBV28
j_call: TRBJ2-3
clone_size: NA
d_call: TRBD2
cdr3_aa: CASSLPGLATDTQYF

v_call: TRBV29-1
j_call: TRBJ2-7
clone_size: NA
d_call: NA
cdr3_aa: CSGGSGGQREQYF

v_call: TRBV5-1
j_call: TRBJ2-5
clone_size: NA
d_call: NA
cdr3_aa: CASSPGPSETQYF

v_call: TRBV19
j_call: TRBJ2-7
clone_size: NA
d_call: TRBD2
cdr3_aa: CASSLGTTLSYEQYF

v_call: TRBV4-2
j_call: TRBJ1-1
clone_size: NA
d_call: NA
cdr3_aa: CASSLAGRIMNTEAFF

v_call: TRBV7-2
j_call: TRBJ2-3
clone_size: NA
d_call: TRBD2
cdr3_aa: CASSPGLAGRDTQYF

v_call: TRBV6-5
j_call: TRBJ2-7
clone_size: NA
d_call: NA
cdr3_aa: CASSTGGVSYEQYF

v_call: TRBV9
j_call: TRBJ1-1
clone_size: NA
d_call: NA
cdr3_aa: CASSPSTWKTEAFF

v_call: TRBV6-4
j_call: TRBJ2-3
clone_size: NA
d_call: NA
cdr3_aa: CASSDSGGTDTQYF

v_call: TRBV7-9
j_call: TRBJ2-7
clone_size: NA
d_call: TRBD2
cdr3_aa: CASGPLAGAYEQYF

v_call: TRBV11-2
j_call: TRBJ2-5
clone_size: NA
d_call: NA
cdr3_aa: CASSLARQETQYF

v_call: TRBV7-8
j_call: TRBJ1-2
clone_size: NA
d_call: NA
cdr3_aa: CASSLSQNYGYTF

v_call: TRBV29-1
j_call: TRBJ2-1
clone_size: NA
d_call: TRBD1
cdr3_aa: CSVGQGGYNEQFF

v_call: TRBV27
j_call: TRBJ1-1
clone_size: NA
d_call: TRBD1
cdr3_aa: CASSSHDRGLEAFF

v_call: TRBV27
j_call: TRBJ1-1
clone_size: NA
d_call: NA
cdr3_aa: CASSQDWLHLRGTEAFF

v_call: TRBV5-1
j_call: TRBJ2-2
clone_size: NA
d_call: TRBD1
cdr3_aa: CASRVGQGGLFTGELFF

v_call: TRBV28
j_call: TRBJ1-2
clone_size: NA
d_call: NA
cdr3_aa: CASSFLGPNYGYTF

v_call: TRBV18
j_call: TRBJ2-3
clone_size: NA
d_call: NA
cdr3_aa: CASSPTYLDRIKQYF

v_call: TRBV6-1
j_call: TRBJ1-2
clone_size: once
d_call: NA
cdr3_aa: CASRTAGDPHYGYTF

v_call: TRBV25-1
j_call: TRBJ2-1
clone_size: NA
d_call: NA
cdr3_aa: CASSVPPYNEQFF

v_call: TRBV19
j_call: TRBJ2-1
clone_size: NA
d_call: TRBD2
cdr3_aa: CASRASGSSKSYNEQFF

v_call: TRBV18
j_call: TRBJ2-7
clone_size: NA
d_call: TRBD2
cdr3_aa: CASSPSTRLAGSYEQYF

v_call: TRBV6-5
j_call: TRBJ2-5
clone_size: NA
d_call: TRBD1
cdr3_aa: CASSRDRGSQETQYF

v_call: TRBV6-1
j_call: TRBJ1-5
clone_size: NA
d_call: NA
cdr3_aa: CASRGNSNQPQHF

v_call: TRBV4-3
j_call: TRBJ2-1
clone_size: NA
d_call: NA
cdr3_aa: CASSQGQAAYNEQFF

v_call: TRBV2
j_call: TRBJ1-1
clone_size: NA
d_call: TRBD1
cdr3_aa: CASTGTGGADTEAFF

v_call: TRBV15
j_call: TRBJ2-5
clone_size: NA
d_call: NA
cdr3_aa: CATSRADRVQETQYF

v_call: TRBV7-9
j_call: TRBJ1-4
clone_size: NA
d_call: TRBD1
cdr3_aa: CASSSDREPNEKLFF

v_call: TRBV7-9
j_call: TRBJ2-1
clone_size: NA
d_call: NA
cdr3_aa: CASSPRKFGTLPYNEQFF

v_call: TRBV15
j_call: TRBJ1-4
clone_size: NA
d_call: NA
cdr3_aa: CATSRWGQGDKTRSATNEKLFF

v_call: TRBV10-1
j_call: TRBJ2-7
clone_size: NA
d_call: TRBD1
cdr3_aa: CAPKLRDRGLF

v_call: TRBV11-3
j_call: TRBJ2-2
clone_size: NA
d_call: TRBD1
cdr3_aa: CASSAGQARRELFF

v_call: TRBV28
j_call: TRBJ1-5
clone_size: NA
d_call: TRBD1
cdr3_aa: CASSPGTGGNQPQHF

v_call: TRBV5-8
j_call: TRBJ1-5
clone_size: NA
d_call: NA
cdr3_aa: CASSSRGVGQPQHF

v_call: TRBV30
j_call: TRBJ2-3
clone_size: NA
d_call: NA
cdr3_aa: CAWRLSGTDTQYF

v_call: TRBV2
j_call: TRBJ1-3
clone_size: NA
d_call: NA
cdr3_aa: CASSGSPGRNTIYF

v_call: TRBV5-1
j_call: TRBJ2-1
clone_size: NA
d_call: TRBD2
cdr3_aa: CASSFGLAGGNEQFF

v_call: TRBV28
j_call: TRBJ2-7
clone_size: NA
d_call: TRBD1
cdr3_aa: CASRRRGQEFNEQYF

v_call: TRBV10-3
j_call: TRBJ1-1
clone_size: NA
d_call: TRBD1
cdr3_aa: CAISEQNRGIGAFF

v_call: TRBV10-2
j_call: TRBJ2-5
clone_size: NA
d_call: TRBD1
cdr3_aa: CASSEPRRDRGTQYF

v_call: TRBV5-1
j_call: TRBJ2-3
clone_size: NA
d_call: TRBD2
cdr3_aa: CASSLRAGGRSDTQYF

v_call: TRBV7-9
j_call: TRBJ1-1
clone_size: NA
d_call: NA
cdr3_aa: CASSSMAVRTEAFF

v_call: TRBV5-1
j_call: TRBJ2-3
clone_size: NA
d_call: NA
cdr3_aa: CASSLWGGWTDTQYF

v_call: TRBV6-5
j_call: TRBJ1-2
clone_size: NA
d_call: NA
cdr3_aa: CASRNISGYTF

v_call: TRBV5-6
j_call: TRBJ2-2
clone_size: NA
d_call: NA
cdr3_aa: CASSLLKKLGGNTGELFF

v_call: TRBV10-3
j_call: TRBJ1-1
clone_size: NA
d_call: NA
cdr3_aa: CAISEARGVNTEAFF

v_call: TRBV6-5
j_call: TRBJ2-7
clone_size: NA
d_call: NA
cdr3_aa: CASSYSLAGNYEQYF

v_call: TRBV5-1
j_call: TRBJ2-7
clone_size: NA
d_call: NA
cdr3_aa: CASSWGSTTYEQYF

v_call: TRBV19
j_call: TRBJ2-7
clone_size: once
d_call: NA
cdr3_aa: CATSPGLGVGNYEQYF